The 4 T cell receptor beta chains below come from one sample, sequenced in a study of blood T cell repertoires in COVID-19. Clones were sequenced by immunoSEQ multiplex PCR, and TCRdb holds only the in-frame ones, with some missing. The data show about 120,000 clones, 70% to 90% seen once. Material: peripheral blood. The receptors stem from a man over 45 with acute or convalescent COVID-19.

This clone was detected only once. In DNA, the CDR3 is TGTGCCAGCAGCCCAGGGACAGGGGGAGGCAATCAGCCCCAGCATTTT. Protein product: CASSPGTGGGNQPQHF. The chain joins TRBV7-9 to TRBJ1-5; 11 nucleotides line up with TRBD1. V dropped 5 bases and J dropped 2; count of bases not matched to a gene: 5. Germline values: CDR1 SEHNR, CDR2 FQNEAQ (reference sequence). The CDR3 totals 16 residues.

This clone has only one observation. The chain employs TRBV7-2 and TRBJ1-6; 7 positions agree with TRBD1. CDR1 and CDR2 (germline): SGHTA, FQGNSA. The CDR3 sequence is 13 residues long. With 5 bases clipped from V and 7 bases from J, the junction kept 2 bases outside the gene matches. Here the CDR3 DNA reads TGTGCCAGCAGCCTGACAGGGAATTCACCCCTCCACTTT. As protein: CASSLTGNSPLHF.

The rearrangement links TRBV6-1 to TRBJ1-3; the D gene is possibly TRBD1 (6 bases). CDR1 is MNHNS and CDR2 is SASEGT in the germline V gene. This CDR3 has 15 residues. The V end was cut by 2 bases, the J end by 0 bases, with 8 bases between. CDR3 region: CASSEQGSSGNTIYF. Written as DNA, the CDR3 is TGTGCCAGCAGTGAACAGGGGAGCTCTGGAAACACCATATATTTT.

The chain joins TRBV28 to TRBJ1-4; possibly TRBD1 for D (6 bases). In germline, CDR1 is MDHEN, CDR2 SYDVKM. The CDR3 has 15 residues. Deletions cut 3 bases from V and 4 bases from J, with 12 bases between. The CDR3 sequence is CASSLGASGNEKLFF. In DNA, the CDR3 is TGTGCCAGCAGTTTGGGGGCCTCCGGTAATGAAAAACTGTTTTTT.